The rows below give T cell receptor beta chains drawn from one sample of a study of early T cells in non-severe SARS-CoV-2 infection. TCRdb passed the 5' RACE reads through MiXCR, listing each CDR3 protein once. The data show about 60,000 distinct CDR3 sequences, 8% to 10% seen once. Sequenced input: whole blood. The receptors originated from an adult who was a healthcare worker with PCR-confirmed SARS-CoV-2 infection or an uninfected control (not recorded which). Each CDR3 is given with its conserved first and last residue. Each record gives: clone size, V gene, J gene, D gene, CDR3 protein. A D gene is named only where the DNA matches it firmly. Clone size is shown for a subset of rows, as once, few, many or a class of expanded clone.

-	TRBV6-5	TRBJ2-7	-	CASSYPGWGPSSYEQYF
many	TRBV7-3	TRBJ2-7	-	CASSRAASYEQYF
many	TRBV13	TRBJ2-1	TRBD2	CASSIETSGGNEQFF
-	TRBV29-1	TRBJ2-5	-	CSVDEPQETQYF
-	TRBV6-2/TRBV6-3	TRBJ1-2	-	CASRRTFGRSGYTF
many	TRBV29-1	TRBJ1-3	-	CSVEEGVGNTIYF
-	TRBV6-6	TRBJ2-7	-	CASSYSASGFTYEQYF
many	TRBV7-8	TRBJ1-4	-	CASSGRLTATNEKLFF
-	TRBV25-1	TRBJ1-1	-	CASSDYRGGAEAFF
-	TRBV5-1	TRBJ2-1	TRBD2	CASSSRLAGERNEQFF
many	TRBV6-4	TRBJ2-7	-	CASTDYEQYF
-	TRBV29-1	TRBJ2-1	TRBD1	CSVEDGTGRNEQFF
few	TRBV7-2	TRBJ1-2	-	CASSLSPLQSNYGYTF
few	TRBV20-1	TRBJ2-5	-	CSVKRGAQETQYF
many	TRBV6-2/TRBV6-3	TRBJ2-1	TRBD2	CASTLARASGRNEQFF
many	TRBV3-1	TRBJ1-5	-	CASSQEGRNRIGQPQHF
few	TRBV29-1	TRBJ2-6	-	CSVETEGSGANVLTF
few	TRBV4-1	TRBJ1-2	-	CASSLVQGISNYGYTF
-	TRBV12-3/TRBV12-4	TRBJ1-2	-	CASSTGWSSYGYTF
-	TRBV6-5	TRBJ1-2	-	CASSSSNRANYGYTF
many	TRBV5-1	TRBJ2-2	-	CASSPRGDTGELFF
many	TRBV5-1	TRBJ2-2	TRBD2	CASEREPPTAGELFF
-	TRBV12-3/TRBV12-4	TRBJ2-5	-	CASRVRGRETQYF
many	TRBV10-3	TRBJ2-3	-	CAIRRDIVSTDTQYF
many	TRBV2	TRBJ1-2	TRBD1	CASSEGAGGPETYGYTF
many	TRBV19	TRBJ2-4	-	CASSVRWQGNIQYF
many	TRBV12-3/TRBV12-4	TRBJ1-2	-	CASSLDNRVRPGGYTF
many	TRBV6-5	TRBJ2-1	-	CASSLSRVYGGNEQFF
-	TRBV5-8	TRBJ2-3	TRBD2	CASSLIAGGRTDTQYF
many	TRBV6-4	TRBJ2-1	-	CASSETWAVNEQFF
-	TRBV24-1	TRBJ1-5	-	CATSDRPNQPQHF
once	TRBV7-9	TRBJ2-2	TRBD1	CASSPRGQGATGELFF
few	TRBV9	TRBJ2-2	TRBD1	CASSGTGPNTGELFF
many	TRBV15	TRBJ2-3	TRBD1	CATNRDRVDTQYF
many	TRBV6-6	TRBJ1-6	-	CASSYLPANNSPLHF
many	TRBV9	TRBJ1-3	-	CASSVGPGAGNTIYF
few	TRBV5-6	TRBJ2-1	-	CASSTAGGSYNEQFF
many	TRBV11-2	TRBJ2-4	-	CASSPGGGAGAKNIQYF
many	TRBV12-3/TRBV12-4	TRBJ1-4	-	CASSSPAQLFF
few	TRBV29-1	TRBJ1-1	-	CSVVMNTEAFF
-	TRBV20-1	TRBJ2-1	-	CSARPGGTVSYNEQFF
-	TRBV4-1	TRBJ1-5	-	CASSQEGQQQPQHF
many	TRBV6-2/TRBV6-3	TRBJ2-1	-	CSSGRGHEQFF